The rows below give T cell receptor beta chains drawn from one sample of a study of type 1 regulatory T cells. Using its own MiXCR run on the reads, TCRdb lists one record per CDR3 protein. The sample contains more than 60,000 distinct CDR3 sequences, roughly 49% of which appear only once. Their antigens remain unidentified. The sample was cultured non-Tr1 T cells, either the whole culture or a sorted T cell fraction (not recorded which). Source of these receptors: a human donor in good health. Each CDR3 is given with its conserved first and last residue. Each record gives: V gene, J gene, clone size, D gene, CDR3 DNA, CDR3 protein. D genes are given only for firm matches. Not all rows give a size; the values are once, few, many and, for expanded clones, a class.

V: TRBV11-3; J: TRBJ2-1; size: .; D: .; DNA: TGTGCCAGCAGCCACATAGGACCCTACAGTGAGCAGTTCTTC; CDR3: CASSHIGPYSEQFF
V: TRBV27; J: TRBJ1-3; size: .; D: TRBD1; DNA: TGTGCCAGCAGAGGCCAGGGGGCTGGAAACACCATATATTTT; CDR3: CASRGQGAGNTIYF
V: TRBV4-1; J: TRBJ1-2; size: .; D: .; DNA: TGCGCCAGCAGCCAAGAAGGGTCAGGGTTCTATGGCTACACCTTC; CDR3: CASSQEGSGFYGYTF
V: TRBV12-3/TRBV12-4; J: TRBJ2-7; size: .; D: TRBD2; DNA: TGTGCCAGCAGTTCCAGCCTAGCGGGGGCCCCCTACGAGCAGTACTTC; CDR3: CASSSSLAGAPYEQYF
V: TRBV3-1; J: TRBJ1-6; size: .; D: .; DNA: TGTGCCAGCAGCCGCCCCCCTTGGACAGCGAATTCACCCCTCCACTTT; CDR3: CASSRPPWTANSPLHF
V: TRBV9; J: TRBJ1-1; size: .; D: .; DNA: TGTGCCAGCAGCGTAGCGGCAGGGATCGGGACTGAAGCTTTCTTT; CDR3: CASSVAAGIGTEAFF
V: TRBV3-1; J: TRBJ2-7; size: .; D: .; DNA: TGTGCCAGCAGCCAAGGGACTGACGAGCAGTACTTC; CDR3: CASSQGTDEQYF
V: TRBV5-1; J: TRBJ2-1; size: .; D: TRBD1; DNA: TGCGCCAGCAGCACCGAAAGGGGACAGGGGAACAATGAGCAGTTCTTC; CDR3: CASSTERGQGNNEQFF
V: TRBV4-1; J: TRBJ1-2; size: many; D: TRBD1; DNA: TGCGCCAGCAGGGGACAGGGCGAGAAGCGCGGCTACACCTTC; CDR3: CASRGQGEKRGYTF
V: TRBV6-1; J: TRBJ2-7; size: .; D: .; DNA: TGTGCCAGCAGTCGGACCTACGAGCAGTACTTC; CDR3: CASSRTYEQYF
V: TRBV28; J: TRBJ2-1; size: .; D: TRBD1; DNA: TGTGCCAGCAATACCAATCCAGGACAGGGTGGTATCTACAATGAGCAGTTCTTC; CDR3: CASNTNPGQGGIYNEQFF
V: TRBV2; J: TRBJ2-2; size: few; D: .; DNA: TGTGCCAGCAGTGATGTGATGTATACAGTCGGGGAGCTGTTTTTT; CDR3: CASSDVMYTVGELFF
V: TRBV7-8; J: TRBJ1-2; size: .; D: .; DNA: TGTGCCAGCAGCTTTGTCCAGCTAACGAATGGCTACACCTTC; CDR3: CASSFVQLTNGYTF
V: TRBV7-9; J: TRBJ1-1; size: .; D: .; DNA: TGTGCCAGCAGCTTTCGCGGGGCGGTCACTGAAGCTTTCTTT; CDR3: CASSFRGAVTEAFF
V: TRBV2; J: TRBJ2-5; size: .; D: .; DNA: TGTGCCAGCCTCAGACAGGAAAGGGAGACCCAGTACTTC; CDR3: CASLRQERETQYF
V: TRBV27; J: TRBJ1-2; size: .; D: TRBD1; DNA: TGTGCTAGCAGTTTATCCGGACAGGGTGCCTATGGCTACACCTTC; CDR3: CASSLSGQGAYGYTF
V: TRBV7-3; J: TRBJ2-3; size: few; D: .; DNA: TGTGCCAGCAGCTTATCCCGTACAGATACGCAGTATTTT; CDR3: CASSLSRTDTQYF
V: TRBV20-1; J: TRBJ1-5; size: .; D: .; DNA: TGCAGTGCCGCGCAGGGAGATCAGCCCCAGCATTTT; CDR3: CSAAQGDQPQHF
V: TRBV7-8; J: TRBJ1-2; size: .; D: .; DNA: TGTGCCAGCAGCTTAGCGGTCGGGACGGAATATGGCTACACCTTC; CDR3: CASSLAVGTEYGYTF
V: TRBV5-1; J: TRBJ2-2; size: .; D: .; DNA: TGCGCCAGCAGCTTGACCAGGGGCGGAGGCAGGGAGCTGTTTTTT; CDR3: CASSLTRGGGRELFF
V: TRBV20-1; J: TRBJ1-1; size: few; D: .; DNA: TGCAGTGCTAGAGATGTGAGGACAGAAGCTTTCTTT; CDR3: CSARDVRTEAFF
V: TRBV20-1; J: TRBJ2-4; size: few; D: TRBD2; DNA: TGCAGTGCTAGATGGGCTAGCGGGGGTAATCTAGCCAAAAACATTCAGTACTTC; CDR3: CSARWASGGNLAKNIQYF
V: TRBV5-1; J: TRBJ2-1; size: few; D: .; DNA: TGCGCCAGCAGCTTTAAGAATGAGCAGTTCTTC; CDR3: CASSFKNEQFF
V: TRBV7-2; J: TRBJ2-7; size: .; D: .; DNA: TGTGCCAGCAGCTTTCCCTCCGGCACCTACGAGCAGTACTTC; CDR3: CASSFPSGTYEQYF
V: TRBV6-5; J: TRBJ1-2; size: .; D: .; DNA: TGTGCCAGCAGAGACAGGCGGGCGGCGGGCTACACCTTC; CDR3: CASRDRRAAGYTF
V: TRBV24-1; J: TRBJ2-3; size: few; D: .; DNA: TGTGCCACCAGTGATCCCTCGTTGCACCCGTTCGATACGCAGTATTTT; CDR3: CATSDPSLHPFDTQYF